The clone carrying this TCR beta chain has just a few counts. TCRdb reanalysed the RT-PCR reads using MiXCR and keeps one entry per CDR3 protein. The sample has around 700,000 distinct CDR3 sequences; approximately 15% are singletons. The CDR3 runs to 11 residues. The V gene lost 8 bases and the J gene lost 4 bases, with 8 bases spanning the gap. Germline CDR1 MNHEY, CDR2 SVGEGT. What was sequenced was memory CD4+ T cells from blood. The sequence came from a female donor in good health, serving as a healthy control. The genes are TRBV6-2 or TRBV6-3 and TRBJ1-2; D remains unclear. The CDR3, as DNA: TGTGCCAGCTATTACAGCTATGGCTACACCTTC. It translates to CASYYSYGYTF.